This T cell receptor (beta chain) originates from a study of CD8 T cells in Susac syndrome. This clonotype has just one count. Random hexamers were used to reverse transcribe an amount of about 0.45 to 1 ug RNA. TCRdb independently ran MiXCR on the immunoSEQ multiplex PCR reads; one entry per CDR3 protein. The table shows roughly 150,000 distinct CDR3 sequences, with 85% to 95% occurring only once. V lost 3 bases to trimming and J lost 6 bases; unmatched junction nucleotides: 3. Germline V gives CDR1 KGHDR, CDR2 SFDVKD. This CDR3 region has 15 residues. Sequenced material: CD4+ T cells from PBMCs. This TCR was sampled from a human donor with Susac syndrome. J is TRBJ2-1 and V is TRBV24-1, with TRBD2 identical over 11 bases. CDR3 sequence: CATSDGLAGFNEQFF. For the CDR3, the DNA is TGTGCCACCAGTGATGGACTAGCGGGTTTCAATGAGCAGTTCTTC.